The 9 T cell receptor beta chains listed next were all sequenced from one sample in a study of vaccination and CD4 T cells after COVID-19. TCRdb re-derived calls from the PCR reads in MiXCR, one entry per CDR3 protein. The table records roughly 18,000 distinct CDR3 sequences, about 59% of them present only once. The specimen comprised CD4+ T cells from blood, sampled before SARS-CoV-2 vaccination. These receptor sequences come from a human donor who had recovered from COVID-19.

This clonotype was picked up one time. The rearrangement uses TRBV10-3 and TRBJ2-3, with D tentatively TRBD1 (5 bases). This CDR3 comprises 12 residues. V was clipped by 10 bases and J by 0 bases, with 8 bases between them. Looked up from germline, CDR1 is ENHRY and CDR2 is SYGVKD. Here the CDR3 reads CATRASTDTQYF. In DNA, the CDR3 is TGTGCCACCAGGGCTAGCACAGATACGCAGTATTTT.

This rearrangement joins TRBV20-1 to TRBJ2-3, with 10 positions matching TRBD2. Germline V gene sequence: CDR1 DFQATT, CDR2 SNEGSKA (reference sequence). Germline trimming cut 3 bases from V and 0 bases from J; bases unmatched to any gene: 12. The CDR3 covers 18 residues. The CDR3 nucleotides are TGCAGTGCTAGGAGGCTCGGGGTGACTAGCGGGAGCACAGATACGCAGTATTTT. It yields the protein CSARRLGVTSGSTDTQYF.

The chain combines TRBV20-1 with TRBJ2-7; D possibly corresponds to TRBD2 (6 bases). V lost 0 bases, J lost 0 bases, and 18 bases lay in between. The CDR3 is 17 amino acids. Germline V CDR1 and CDR2: DFQATT, SNEGSKA (reference sequence). The CDR3 region is CSARDLRRDSDSYEQYF. The CDR3 DNA sequence: TGCAGTGCTAGAGACCTTAGACGGGACTCTGACTCCTACGAGCAGTACTTC.

J is TRBJ1-5 and V is TRBV19; perhaps TRBD1 as D (5 bases). V shed 4 bases and J shed 6 bases, with 13 bases lying between them. Germline CDR1 reads LNHDA; CDR2 reads SQIVND (reference sequence). This CDR3 is 14 amino acids long. The CDR3: CASSTGETTQPQHF. The CDR3 DNA reads as TGTGCCAGTAGTACGGGGGAAACTACTCAGCCCCAGCATTTT. The whole variable domain, remainder taken from reference TRBV19 and TRBJ1-5, is DGGITQSPKYLFRKEGQNVTLSCEQNLNHDAMYWYRQDPGQGLRLIYYSQIVNDFQKGDIAEGYSVSREKKESFPLTVTSAQKNPTAFYLCASSTGETTQPQHFGDGTRLSIL.

This clonotype came up a few times. The rearrangement joins TRBV6-1 to TRBJ2-3, with 8 bases aligning to TRBD2. The germline V gene has CDR1 MNHNS and CDR2 SASEGT. J was trimmed by 3 bases and V by 10 bases; bases with no gene match: 9. The CDR3 consists of 14 residues. The CDR3 protein is CAIRGGGGTDTQYF. The CDR3 DNA reads as TGTGCCATCCGGGGGGGAGGGGGGACAGATACGCAGTATTTT.

This chain uses TRBV6-1 with TRBJ1-2, with 7 bases lining up with TRBD1. The CDR3 has 15 residues. The V gene's germline CDR1 is MNHNS and CDR2 SASEGT. The J segment lost 8 bases and the V segment lost 4 bases, leaving 13 bases of the junction unmatched. CDR3 in amino acids: CASSVAGTASSGYTF. The CDR3 DNA follows: TGTGCCAGCAGTGTTGCCGGGACAGCATCTAGCGGCTACACCTTC.

In this sample, this clonotype turned up a few times. The rearrangement joins TRBV20-1 to TRBJ1-2; 7 bases line up with TRBD1. The CDR3 has 14 amino acids. Germline V gene data show CDR1 as DFQATT and CDR2 as SNEGSKA (reference sequence). With 5 bases clipped from V and 3 bases from J, the junction kept 9 bases outside the gene matches. The chain's CDR3 is CSAVNRDSDYGYTF. As DNA, the CDR3 is TGCAGTGCTGTAAACCGGGACAGTGACTATGGCTACACCTTC.

The genes are TRBV5-1 and TRBJ2-7, with TRBD1 matching 8 bases. V lost 4 bases to trimming and J lost 3 bases; unmatched junction nucleotides: 6. Germline assignment: CDR1 SGHRS and CDR2 YFSETQ. This CDR3 has 14 amino acids. The CDR3 loop is CASSPDGQGYEQYF. The CDR3 coding sequence is TGCGCCAGCAGCCCCGATGGACAGGGCTACGAGCAGTACTTC. Filled out from reference TRBV5-1 and TRBJ2-7, the complete variable domain reads KAGVTQTPRYLIKTRGQQVTLSCSPISGHRSVSWYQQTPGQGLQFLFEYFSETQRNKGNFPGRFSGRQFSNSRSEMNVSTLELGDSALYLCASSPDGQGYEQYFGPGTRLTVT.

The V gene is TRBV28, the J gene TRBJ1-2, with D possibly TRBD1 on 6 matching bases. V was pared by 3 bases and J by 2 bases, with 7 bases between. Germline CDR1 and CDR2: MDHEN and SYDVKM. CDR3 length equals 13 residues. The DNA for the CDR3 is TGTGCCAGCAGTTTGGACAGCAACTATGGCTACACCTTC. As protein: CASSLDSNYGYTF.